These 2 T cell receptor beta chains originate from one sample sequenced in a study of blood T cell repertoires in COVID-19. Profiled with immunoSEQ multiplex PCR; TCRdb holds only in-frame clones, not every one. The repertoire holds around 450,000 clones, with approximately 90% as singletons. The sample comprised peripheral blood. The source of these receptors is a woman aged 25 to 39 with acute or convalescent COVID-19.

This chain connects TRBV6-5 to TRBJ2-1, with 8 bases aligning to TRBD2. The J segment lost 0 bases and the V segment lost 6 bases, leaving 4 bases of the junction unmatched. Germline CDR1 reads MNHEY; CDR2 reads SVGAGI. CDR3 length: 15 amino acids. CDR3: CASSKSGSSYNEQFF. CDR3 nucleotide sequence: TGTGCCAGCAGCAAGAGCGGGAGCTCCTACAATGAGCAGTTCTTC.

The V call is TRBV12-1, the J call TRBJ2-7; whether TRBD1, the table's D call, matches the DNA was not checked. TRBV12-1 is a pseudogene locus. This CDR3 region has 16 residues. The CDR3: CASSFGGTGRTYEQYF. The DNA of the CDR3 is TGTGCCAGCAGCTTCGGAGGGACAGGGCGGACCTACGAGCAGTACTTC.